These T cell receptor beta chains were read from a single sample in a study of human T cells and chemical hapten exposure. In TCRdb, the RACE reads were re-called with MiXCR into one record per CDR3 protein. The top ten hold about 3.1% of the sample, which has around 71,000 distinct CDR3 sequences, over 7.5% seen once. This specimen was whole blood, taken in connection with sensitization to the hapten diphenylcyclopropenone (DPC). Receptors originate from a woman in her 40s with alopecia areata. Some clones in this sample may be carry-over from other donors' samples. Both conserved end residues are part of each CDR3. D genes are given only for firm matches. Where a row states a size, it is once, few, many or the class of an expanded clone; other rows omit it.

>TRBJ2-4|TRBV4-3|many|-
CASSPSLWGNIQYF
TGCGCCAGCAGTCCCTCCCTCTGGGGAAACATTCAGTACTTC
>TRBJ1-1|TRBV7-9|many|-
CASSLEVSANEAFF
TGTGCCAGCAGCTTAGAGGTCAGTGCCAATGAAGCTTTCTTT
>TRBJ2-3|TRBV7-9|many|-
CASSFFLVGGLRDTQYF
TGTGCCAGCAGCTTTTTCCTAGTTGGGGGCCTGAGGGATACGCAGTATTTT
>TRBJ2-7|TRBV19|many|-
CASSLRDDSYEQYF
TGTGCCAGTAGCCTCCGGGACGACTCCTACGAGCAGTACTTC
>TRBJ1-1|TRBV7-3|many|TRBD1
CASSAHAGTGSNTEAFF
TGTGCCAGCAGCGCGCACGCCGGGACAGGGTCGAACACTGAAGCTTTCTTT
>TRBJ1-3|TRBV12-3/TRBV12-4|many|-
CASSLHRNTIYF
TGTGCCAGCAGTTTGCACAGAAACACCATATATTTT
>TRBJ1-4|TRBV27|few|TRBD1
CASSPGQGAFLGKLFF
TGTGCCAGCAGTCCTGGACAGGGGGCATTTTTGGGAAAACTGTTTTTT
>TRBJ1-6|TRBV20-1|many|-
CSVNRRDSPLHF
TGCAGTGTGAACAGGCGGGATTCACCCCTCCACTTT
>TRBJ2-2|TRBV11-2|few|-
CASSLGAVGELFF
TGTGCCAGCAGCTTAGGGGCGGTCGGGGAGCTGTTTTTT
>TRBJ2-7|TRBV20-1|-|-
CSARAPQLRGLGYEQYF
TGCAGTGCTAGAGCCCCCCAGTTGAGGGGACTCGGATACGAGCAGTACTTC
>TRBJ1-4|TRBV7-2|many|-
CASSWGIRDEKLFF
TGTGCCAGCAGCTGGGGGATCAGGGACGAAAAACTGTTTTTT
>TRBJ2-7|TRBV3-1|-|-
CASSQEPNSAYEQYF
TGTGCCAGCAGCCAAGAACCCAATTCGGCCTACGAGCAGTACTTC
>TRBJ1-1|TRBV7-9|-|-
CASSFWENTEAFF
TGTGCCAGCAGCTTTTGGGAGAACACTGAAGCTTTCTTT
>TRBJ2-7|TRBV7-2|many|-
CASSMIGGALTYEQYF
TGTGCCAGCAGTATGATTGGGGGGGCTCTAACCTACGAGCAGTACTTC
>TRBJ1-2|TRBV4-3|-|-
CASSQARFNYGYTF
TGCGCCAGCAGCCAAGCTAGGTTTAATTATGGCTACACCTTC
>TRBJ2-6|TRBV2|-|-
CASGPGPSSGANVLTF
TGTGCCAGCGGACCGGGGCCCAGCTCTGGGGCCAACGTCCTGACTTTC
>TRBJ1-6|TRBV18|many|-
CASSPGESSTPLHF
TGTGCCAGCTCACCCGGTGAGTCCTCAACACCCCTCCACTTT
>TRBJ1-5|TRBV27|few|-
CASSLRPENQPQHF
TGTGCCAGCAGTTTAAGGCCAGAAAATCAGCCCCAGCATTTT
>TRBJ1-2|TRBV12-3/TRBV12-4|-|TRBD1
CASSRQTGTYGYTF
TGTGCCAGCAGCCGCCAGACAGGGACCTATGGCTACACCTTC
>TRBJ2-3|TRBV7-2|many|-
CASSSDPRGRTQYF
TGTGCCAGCAGCTCAGACCCAAGGGGACGGACGCAGTATTTT
>TRBJ2-1|TRBV2|-|-
CASSESGLYNEQFF
TGTGCCAGCAGTGAGAGCGGGTTATACAATGAGCAGTTCTTC
>TRBJ2-1|TRBV19|-|TRBD1
CASSMLGQGTYNEQFF
TGTGCCAGTAGTATGTTAGGACAGGGTACCTACAATGAGCAGTTCTTC
>TRBJ2-1|TRBV11-2|few|-
CASSWYGQGRNEQFF
TGTGCCAGCAGCTGGTACGGGCAGGGGAGGAATGAGCAGTTCTTC
>TRBJ2-2|TRBV5-1|many|TRBD1
CASSTGQGHTGELFF
TGCGCCAGCAGCACGGGACAGGGTCACACCGGGGAGCTGTTTTTT
>TRBJ2-3|TRBV7-2|-|-
CASSPGPSSTDTQYF
TGTGCCAGCAGCCCCGGACCGTCCTCCACAGATACGCAGTATTTT
>TRBJ1-5|TRBV7-8|many|-
CASSQPGGGQPQHF
TGTGCCAGCAGCCAACCGGGAGGCGGTCAGCCCCAGCATTTT
>TRBJ2-3|TRBV7-2|many|-
CASSARADTQYF
TGTGCCAGCAGCGCCAGGGCAGATACGCAGTATTTT
>TRBJ1-5|TRBV4-2|few|TRBD1
CASSQGTGGNNQPQHF
TGTGCCAGCAGCCAAGGGACAGGGGGTAACAATCAGCCCCAGCATTTT
>TRBJ1-5|TRBV7-2|few|-
CASSLRGNSNQPQHF
TGTGCCAGCAGCTTAAGGGGTAATAGCAATCAGCCCCAGCATTTT
>TRBJ1-4|TRBV20-1|few|TRBD1
CSARADRGGEKLFF
TGCAGTGCTAGAGCGGACAGGGGAGGCGAAAAACTGTTTTTT
>TRBJ1-5|TRBV19|many|TRBD1
CASSMGQMINQPQHF
TGTGCCAGTAGTATGGGACAGATGATCAATCAGCCCCAGCATTTT